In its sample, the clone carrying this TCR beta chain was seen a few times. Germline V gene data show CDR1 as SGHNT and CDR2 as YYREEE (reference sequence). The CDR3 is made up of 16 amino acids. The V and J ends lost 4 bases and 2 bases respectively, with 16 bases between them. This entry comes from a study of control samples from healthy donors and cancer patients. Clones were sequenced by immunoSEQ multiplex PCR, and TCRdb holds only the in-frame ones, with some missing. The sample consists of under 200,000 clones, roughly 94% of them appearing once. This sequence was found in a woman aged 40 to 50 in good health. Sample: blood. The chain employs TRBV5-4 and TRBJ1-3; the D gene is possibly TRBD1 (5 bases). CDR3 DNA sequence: TGTGCCAGCAGCCTTGTCGGGGGAGGAACTGGAAACACCATATATTTT. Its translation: CASSLVGGGTGNTIYF.